The clone carrying this T cell receptor (beta chain) was detected only once. V gave up 0 bases and J gave up 7 bases, with 8 bases separating them. Germline CDR1 reads SGHRS; CDR2 reads YFSETQ. The CDR3 spans 14 residues. Participants' own reports of clinical history determined their cohort assignment. Recovered participants had two consecutive negative NP/OP PCR tests, healthcare professional clearance, or symptom resolution. The data are from a study of blood T cell repertoires in COVID-19. In the authors' methods: It was from reference gene primer amplification that nucleated cell counts were estimated. The protocol was immunoSEQ multiplex PCR, while the TCRdb copy is restricted to in-frame clones and leaves out a portion. V and J calls and clone size are as listed in that table; D and trimming were resolved from the DNA. Counted here are a few hundred thousand clones, roughly 80% occurring once; the ten biggest clones make up about 4.9%.

This receptor was obtained from a woman between 45 and 65 years old who had recovered from COVID-19. Sequencing was carried out using PBMCs or T cells enriched from blood (not recorded which). The V call is TRBV5-1, the J call TRBJ1-6; no clear D gene. Here the CDR3 DNA reads TGCGCCAGCAGCTTGGATAGCGGAAATTCACCCCTCCACTTT. Translating gives CASSLDSGNSPLHF.